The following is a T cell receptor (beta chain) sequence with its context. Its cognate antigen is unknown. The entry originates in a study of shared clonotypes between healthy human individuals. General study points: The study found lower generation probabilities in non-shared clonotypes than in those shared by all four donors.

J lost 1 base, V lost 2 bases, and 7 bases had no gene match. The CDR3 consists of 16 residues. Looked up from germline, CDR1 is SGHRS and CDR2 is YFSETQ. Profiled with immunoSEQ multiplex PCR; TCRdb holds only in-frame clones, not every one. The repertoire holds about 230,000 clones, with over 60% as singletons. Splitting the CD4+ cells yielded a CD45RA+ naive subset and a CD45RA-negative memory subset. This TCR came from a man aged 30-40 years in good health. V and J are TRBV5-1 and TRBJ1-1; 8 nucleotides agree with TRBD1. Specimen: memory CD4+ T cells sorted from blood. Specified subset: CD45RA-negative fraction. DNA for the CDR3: TGCGCCAGCAGCTTAATAATGACAGGGGAGAACACTGAAGCTTTCTTT. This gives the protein CASSLIMTGENTEAFF.